This entry features one T cell receptor beta chain sequence. What it recognizes is unknown. The data derive from a study of cytomegalovirus exposure and HLA in healthy donors. Findings and limits, study-wide: The study labeled 164 TCR beta chains cytomegalovirus-associated.

Primers included in the PCR were 60 Vbeta and 13 Jbeta primers. Data came from immunoSEQ multiplex PCR; TCRdb stores just in-frame clones and leaves some out. The sample contains 90,000 to 120,000 clones, nearly 80% of which appear only once. The CDR3 is made up of 13 amino acids. The V end was cut by 4 bases, the J end by 1 base, with 10 bases between. Per the germline V gene, CDR1 is GTSNPN and CDR2 is SVGIG (reference sequence). The J gene is TRBJ1-1, the V gene TRBV30; D might be TRBD1 (5 bases). Sequences were obtained from PBMCs. This sequence originates from a man aged 55 to 70 in good health and CMV-seropositive. CDR3 sequence reads: CAWTSGGNTEAFF. The CDR3 nucleotides are TGTGCCTGGACCTCGGGGGGGAACACTGAAGCTTTCTTT. Full variable domain (missing parts from reference TRBV30 and TRBJ1-1): SQTIHQWPATLVQPVGSPLSLECTVEGTSNPNLYWYRQAAGRGLQLLFYSVGIGQISSEVPQNLSASRPQDRQFILSSKKLLLSDSGFYLCAWTSGGNTEAFFGQGTRLTVV.